This is a list of T cell receptor beta chains from one sample in a study of a mutant IDH1 vaccine in newly diagnosed glioma. These TCRs' antigens remain unknown. Produced via immunoSEQ multiplex PCR; TCRdb's table is partial and in-frame only. The sample consists of some 130,000 clones, 80% of them appearing once. Sequenced here: PBMCs, sampled from a glioma patient whose treatment included an IDH1 peptide vaccine. The receptors derive from a man in his forties with glioma. CDR3s include the opening cysteine and the closing phenylalanine or tryptophan. Fields, in order: V gene, D gene, J gene, clone size, CDR3 DNA, CDR3 protein. The D gene is left open where the match is weak. Part of the rows lack a size; the others show once, few, many or a class for expanded clones.

v_call: TRBV27; d_call: -; j_call: TRBJ2-7; clone_size: -; cdr3_nt: TGTGCCAGCAGTTTAGGGTCCTCTGGTTCCTACGAGCAGTACTTC; cdr3_aa: CASSLGSSGSYEQYF
v_call: TRBV7-8; d_call: TRBD1; j_call: TRBJ1-2; clone_size: -; cdr3_nt: TGTGCCAGCAGCTTAGGGTATAGGACAGGGGACTATGGCTACACCTTC; cdr3_aa: CASSLGYRTGDYGYTF
v_call: TRBV13; d_call: -; j_call: TRBJ1-2; clone_size: -; cdr3_nt: TGTGCCAGCTTTACCCGATCAGACTATGGCTACACCTTC; cdr3_aa: CASFTRSDYGYTF
v_call: TRBV4-3; d_call: TRBD1; j_call: TRBJ2-1; clone_size: once; cdr3_nt: TGCGCCAGCAGCCAAGGGCGGGACAGGGGACACAATGAGCAGTTCTTC; cdr3_aa: CASSQGRDRGHNEQFF
v_call: TRBV5-1; d_call: TRBD2; j_call: TRBJ2-1; clone_size: -; cdr3_nt: TGCGCCAGCAGCGGGTGGGGCGACTCGAGCGGGAGGGCGGCCTACAATGAGCAGTTCTTC; cdr3_aa: CASSGWGDSSGRAAYNEQFF
v_call: TRBV4-1; d_call: TRBD1; j_call: TRBJ2-3; clone_size: -; cdr3_nt: TGCGCCAGCAGCCAGATAGGGACAGGGGATCAAGATACGCAGTATTTT; cdr3_aa: CASSQIGTGDQDTQYF
v_call: TRBV6-5; d_call: -; j_call: TRBJ2-1; clone_size: -; cdr3_nt: TGTGCCAGCAGGCAGATTAATGAGCAGTTCTTC; cdr3_aa: CASRQINEQFF
v_call: TRBV4-1; d_call: -; j_call: TRBJ2-7; clone_size: -; cdr3_nt: TGCGCCAGCAGCCAAAGGGTGGGCTACGAGCAGTACTTC; cdr3_aa: CASSQRVGYEQYF
v_call: TRBV5-6; d_call: TRBD2; j_call: TRBJ2-7; clone_size: -; cdr3_nt: TGTGCCAGCAGCTTACGTAGCGGGGGAGAAAGCTCCTACGAGCAGTACTTC; cdr3_aa: CASSLRSGGESSYEQYF
v_call: TRBV6-1; d_call: -; j_call: TRBJ1-1; clone_size: -; cdr3_nt: TGTGCCAGCAGTGAAGCGCGGAACACTGAAGCTTTCTTT; cdr3_aa: CASSEARNTEAFF
v_call: TRBV11-3; d_call: TRBD1; j_call: TRBJ2-7; clone_size: -; cdr3_nt: TGTGCCACCATTCTACCAATGGCAGGGGGCTACGAGCAGTACTTC; cdr3_aa: CATILPMAGGYEQYF
v_call: TRBV6-5; d_call: TRBD1; j_call: TRBJ2-7; clone_size: -; cdr3_nt: TGTGCCAGCAGTTATCGTCAGGGGGTCTACGAGCAGTACTTC; cdr3_aa: CASSYRQGVYEQYF
v_call: TRBV5-1; d_call: -; j_call: TRBJ1-1; clone_size: few; cdr3_nt: TGCGCCAGCACCCCCTTGCCGAACACTGAAGCTTTCTTT; cdr3_aa: CASTPLPNTEAFF
v_call: TRBV7-2; d_call: -; j_call: TRBJ2-1; clone_size: -; cdr3_nt: TGTGCCAGCAGCTTAGAGCGGAGATCCCCCTACAATGAGCAGTTCTTC; cdr3_aa: CASSLERRSPYNEQFF
v_call: TRBV5-1; d_call: -; j_call: TRBJ2-2; clone_size: -; cdr3_nt: TGCGCCAGCAGCTTGGGAGCCACCGGGGAGCTGTTTTTT; cdr3_aa: CASSLGATGELFF
v_call: TRBV15; d_call: -; j_call: TRBJ2-5; clone_size: -; cdr3_nt: TGTGCCACCAGCAGAATCGCTGCGGGCGAGACCCAGTACTTC; cdr3_aa: CATSRIAAGETQYF
v_call: TRBV7-9; d_call: -; j_call: TRBJ2-3; clone_size: -; cdr3_nt: TGTGCCAGCAGCGAGGAGGGGGGCCTCACAAATACGCAGTATTTT; cdr3_aa: CASSEEGGLTNTQYF
v_call: TRBV19; d_call: TRBD2; j_call: TRBJ2-3; clone_size: -; cdr3_nt: TGTGCCAGTAGTATAGCGACTAGCGGCGCAGATACGCAGTATTTT; cdr3_aa: CASSIATSGADTQYF
v_call: TRBV9; d_call: TRBD2; j_call: TRBJ2-1; clone_size: few; cdr3_nt: TGTGCCAGCAGCGTAGTGCTAGCGGGGACCTCCTACAATGAGCAGTTCTTC; cdr3_aa: CASSVVLAGTSYNEQFF
v_call: TRBV9; d_call: TRBD1; j_call: TRBJ2-3; clone_size: -; cdr3_nt: TGTGCCAGCAGCGTAGAGGGGGACAGGTTCACAGATACGCAGTATTTT; cdr3_aa: CASSVEGDRFTDTQYF
v_call: TRBV6-5; d_call: TRBD1; j_call: TRBJ2-3; clone_size: -; cdr3_nt: TGTGCCAGCAGTTACTCGAGGGACAGGGGATTAGATACGCAGTATTTT; cdr3_aa: CASSYSRDRGLDTQYF
v_call: TRBV5-4; d_call: -; j_call: TRBJ2-1; clone_size: -; cdr3_nt: TGTGCCAGCAGTACGACAAGGGTCAATGAGCAGTTCTTC; cdr3_aa: CASSTTRVNEQFF
v_call: TRBV18; d_call: -; j_call: TRBJ2-5; clone_size: -; cdr3_nt: TGTGCCAGCTCACCACTCTCCTCTGGAGGGATTGAGACCCAGTACTTC; cdr3_aa: CASSPLSSGGIETQYF
v_call: TRBV10-2; d_call: -; j_call: TRBJ1-3; clone_size: -; cdr3_nt: TGCGCCAGCAGCCAGCAACCTCGGGGTACTGGAAACACCATATATTTT; cdr3_aa: CASSQQPRGTGNTIYF
v_call: TRBV30; d_call: TRBD1; j_call: TRBJ2-7; clone_size: -; cdr3_nt: TGTGCCTGGAGTGTTTTGTCAGGGGGCTACGAGCAGTACTTC; cdr3_aa: CAWSVLSGGYEQYF
v_call: TRBV5-6; d_call: -; j_call: TRBJ1-5; clone_size: -; cdr3_nt: TGTGCCAGCAGCTTGAGGGGGGGAATAAATCAGCCCCAGCATTTT; cdr3_aa: CASSLRGGINQPQHF
v_call: TRBV6-1; d_call: -; j_call: TRBJ2-4; clone_size: -; cdr3_nt: TGTGCCAGCACCTACGGACCGCCGGGAAACATTCAGTACTTC; cdr3_aa: CASTYGPPGNIQYF
v_call: TRBV4-1; d_call: -; j_call: TRBJ1-3; clone_size: -; cdr3_nt: TGCGCCAGCAGCCAAGTTGGAAACACCATATATTTT; cdr3_aa: CASSQVGNTIYF
v_call: TRBV4-3; d_call: -; j_call: TRBJ1-2; clone_size: -; cdr3_nt: TGCGCCAGCAGCCATGCTCTCGGGAGGAGGTCGGATGGCTACACCTTC; cdr3_aa: CASSHALGRRSDGYTF
v_call: TRBV5-1; d_call: -; j_call: TRBJ1-5; clone_size: many; cdr3_nt: TGCGCCAGCAGTTCAAGGCGAGGAGGTCAGCCCCAGCATTTT; cdr3_aa: CASSSRRGGQPQHF
v_call: TRBV5-4; d_call: TRBD1; j_call: TRBJ1-2; clone_size: once; cdr3_nt: TGTGCCAGCAGCAGGACAGGGGCGGACTATGGCTACACCTTC; cdr3_aa: CASSRTGADYGYTF
v_call: TRBV4-1; d_call: TRBD1; j_call: TRBJ2-7; clone_size: -; cdr3_nt: TGCGCCAGCAGTGAGGGGGCCGGGTACGAGCAGTACTTC; cdr3_aa: CASSEGAGYEQYF
v_call: TRBV7-2; d_call: -; j_call: TRBJ1-2; clone_size: -; cdr3_nt: TGTGCCAGCAGCTATACCTTCCCAGCCGGGGAGTATGGCTACACCTTC; cdr3_aa: CASSYTFPAGEYGYTF
v_call: TRBV11-2; d_call: -; j_call: TRBJ1-1; clone_size: -; cdr3_nt: TGTGCCAGCAGCAAACGAACGGTGAACACTGAAGCTTTCTTT; cdr3_aa: CASSKRTVNTEAFF
v_call: TRBV6-4; d_call: -; j_call: TRBJ2-6; clone_size: -; cdr3_nt: TGTGCCAGCAGTGGGGACAACTCTGGGGCCAACGTCCTGACTTTC; cdr3_aa: CASSGDNSGANVLTF
v_call: TRBV11-2; d_call: -; j_call: TRBJ1-3; clone_size: once; cdr3_nt: TGTGCCAGCAGCTTAGGGCGGAACTCTGGAAACACCATATATTTT; cdr3_aa: CASSLGRNSGNTIYF
v_call: TRBV7-8; d_call: -; j_call: TRBJ2-7; clone_size: -; cdr3_nt: TGTGCCAGCAGCTTAAGGTCCCCCTACGAGCAGTACTTC; cdr3_aa: CASSLRSPYEQYF
v_call: TRBV29-1; d_call: -; j_call: TRBJ2-3; clone_size: -; cdr3_nt: TGCAGCGTCTCAGGACGTATTAGCACAGATACGCAGTATTTT; cdr3_aa: CSVSGRISTDTQYF
v_call: TRBV4-1; d_call: -; j_call: TRBJ2-6; clone_size: -; cdr3_nt: TGCGCCAGCAGCCAAGGCAGCTCTGGGGCCAACGTCCTGACTTTC; cdr3_aa: CASSQGSSGANVLTF
v_call: TRBV9; d_call: -; j_call: TRBJ2-7; clone_size: -; cdr3_nt: TGTGCCAGCAGCCCCGACAGGAGGTCCTACGAGCAGTACTTC; cdr3_aa: CASSPDRRSYEQYF
v_call: TRBV5-6; d_call: -; j_call: TRBJ1-5; clone_size: few; cdr3_nt: TGTGCCAGCAGCAGAGGGGTTCAGCCCCAGCATTTT; cdr3_aa: CASSRGVQPQHF
v_call: TRBV4-3; d_call: TRBD1; j_call: TRBJ1-6; clone_size: -; cdr3_nt: TGCGCCAGCTCGATGGGGACAGTTAATTCACCCCTCCACTTT; cdr3_aa: CASSMGTVNSPLHF
v_call: TRBV28; d_call: -; j_call: TRBJ2-3; clone_size: few; cdr3_nt: TGTGCCAGCAGTGGGGGTACAGATACGCAGTATTTT; cdr3_aa: CASSGGTDTQYF
v_call: TRBV6-6; d_call: -; j_call: TRBJ1-2; clone_size: -; cdr3_nt: TGTGCCAGCAGTTACCTGATGGGGGGCGCTTCAAATGGCTACACCTTC; cdr3_aa: CASSYLMGGASNGYTF
v_call: TRBV29-1; d_call: TRBD1; j_call: TRBJ2-7; clone_size: -; cdr3_nt: TGCAGCGTTGAGGTTCGGGCACGGACAGGCCTCTCCTACGAGCAGTACTTC; cdr3_aa: CSVEVRARTGLSYEQYF
v_call: TRBV7-8; d_call: -; j_call: TRBJ2-5; clone_size: -; cdr3_nt: TGTGCCAGCAGCTTAGTTTATGGGGGCCCCCAAGAGACCCAGTACTTC; cdr3_aa: CASSLVYGGPQETQYF
v_call: TRBV5-1; d_call: -; j_call: TRBJ1-4; clone_size: -; cdr3_nt: TGCGCCAGCAGCTCTACGACAGGATCTAATGAAAAACTGTTTTTT; cdr3_aa: CASSSTTGSNEKLFF
v_call: TRBV9; d_call: TRBD2; j_call: TRBJ2-2; clone_size: -; cdr3_nt: TGTGCCAGCAGCGTAACTAGCGGGAACACCGGGGAGCTGTTTTTT; cdr3_aa: CASSVTSGNTGELFF
v_call: TRBV4-1; d_call: TRBD2; j_call: TRBJ2-1; clone_size: once; cdr3_nt: TGCGCCAGCAGCCCCAGACTAAGCGGGGGCAATGAGCAGTTCTTC; cdr3_aa: CASSPRLSGGNEQFF
v_call: TRBV7-2; d_call: TRBD2; j_call: TRBJ2-1; clone_size: -; cdr3_nt: TGTGCCAGCAGCTTATCGAGCGGGAGGGGGAGTGGCTATGAGCAGTTCTTC; cdr3_aa: CASSLSSGRGSGYEQFF
v_call: TRBV19; d_call: -; j_call: TRBJ1-5; clone_size: -; cdr3_nt: TGTGCCAGTTCGTTACAACAGATTAGCAATCAGCCCCAGCATTTT; cdr3_aa: CASSLQQISNQPQHF
v_call: TRBV18; d_call: -; j_call: TRBJ2-3; clone_size: -; cdr3_nt: TGTGCCAGCTCACCACTGGCCGTGGATACGCAGTATTTT; cdr3_aa: CASSPLAVDTQYF
v_call: TRBV4-1; d_call: -; j_call: TRBJ1-6; clone_size: -; cdr3_nt: TGCGCCAGCAGCCAAGTCCCACTTTGGACAGAAAGCTCCTATAATTCACCCCTCCACTTT; cdr3_aa: CASSQVPLWTESSYNSPLHF
v_call: TRBV19; d_call: TRBD1; j_call: TRBJ1-4; clone_size: -; cdr3_nt: TGTGCCAGTAGTCCGGACAGGGGGCACAGGGAAAAACTGTTTTTT; cdr3_aa: CASSPDRGHREKLFF
v_call: TRBV11-2; d_call: TRBD1; j_call: TRBJ1-4; clone_size: -; cdr3_nt: TGTGCCAGCACCTCGACAGGGGCTATTAATGAAAAACTGTTTTTT; cdr3_aa: CASTSTGAINEKLFF
v_call: TRBV7-6; d_call: -; j_call: TRBJ2-1; clone_size: -; cdr3_nt: TGTGCCAGCAGCTTAGCGTCGAGCTCCTACAATGAGCAGTTCTTC; cdr3_aa: CASSLASSSYNEQFF
v_call: TRBV9; d_call: -; j_call: TRBJ1-2; clone_size: -; cdr3_nt: TGTGCCAGCAGTGCCCTGGGCGGCTACACCTTC; cdr3_aa: CASSALGGYTF
v_call: TRBV7-2; d_call: TRBD2; j_call: TRBJ2-2; clone_size: -; cdr3_nt: TGTGCCAGCAGCGCATCTAGCGGGGTCGGGGAGCTGTTTTTT; cdr3_aa: CASSASSGVGELFF
v_call: TRBV9; d_call: TRBD2; j_call: TRBJ2-2; clone_size: -; cdr3_nt: TGTGCCAGCAGCGTAGGACTAGCGGCACTTGGCACCGGGGAGCTGTTTTTT; cdr3_aa: CASSVGLAALGTGELFF